This T cell receptor beta chain derives from a study of T cell responses to AZD1222 COVID-19 vaccine. Study information: Second-dose recipients at about 4 or about 12 weeks were treated as one pooled group. General study results and limits: Spike-wide coverage was observed for vaccine-associated CD4 TCRs, with dominant responses at 160-218 and 743-854. Rises in breadth and depth of Spike-specific TCRs came after two AZD1222 doses. There were mostly white British donors and more females than males, and clonal diversity was possibly underestimated.

The V end lost 3 bases, the J end lost 0 bases, and 14 bases lay between the germline ends. This CDR3 has 17 residues. Germline V lookup: CDR1 KGHSH, CDR2 LQKENI. The data were produced by immunoSEQ multiplex PCR, yet TCRdb's version contains in-frame clones alone and is incomplete. The table lists about 130,000 clones, more than 85% of them singletons. Of note for this clone: Its cognate antigen is unknown.

The chain couples TRBV18 to TRBJ1-4; D gene unclear. The source of this sequence is an adult in good health. The input for sequencing was peripheral blood, taken on day 0 of AZD1222 vaccination. Written as DNA, the CDR3 is TGTGCCAGCTCACCCCCGGGGAGCCTCGCAACTAATGAAAAACTGTTTTTT. Encoded protein: CASSPPGSLATNEKLFF.